This T cell receptor beta chain is from a study of blood T cells in healthy people across ages (dated by TCRdb to the mid-2010s). Regarding the research as a whole: In model experiments, template switching captured about one uniquely barcoded TCR beta cDNA molecule for every two T cells. Age-related changes in TCR beta repertoire diversity were measured in the study by deep sequencing normalized with unique cDNA molecular identifiers. Donors were grouped into four age groups: young (average about 15 years), middle-aged (39), aged (around 62) and long-lived (approximately 82). To avoid experimental bias, donors of different ages were spread randomly across the sequencing lanes. The study analyzed two additional independent replicas of 1 million unique cDNA reads from the same blood draw for two donors, one aged 18 to 29 and one aged 80 or older.

Overall study outcomes, separate from this receptor: Observed TCR beta diversity per million T cells fell roughly linearly with age, and a significant reduction was already apparent by age roughly 41. Total diversity estimates from one million sequenced T cells were considered lower bounds and underestimates. A strong correlation was found between observed TCR beta diversity and the percentage of naive T cells measured by flow cytometry. Donor CMV infection status was unknown, potentially confounding age-related changes in expanded clonotypes. Since profiling was done on bulk unsorted PBMCs, naive and antigen-experienced compartments could not be conclusively compared. Compared with the aged group, the long-lived group had more naive CD4+ T cells, fewer expanded clones and increased TCR diversity, suggesting age selection.

Donors were 40 or so systemically healthy Caucasian individuals from Russia aged roughly 6 to 90 years. Around 9.7 milliliters of peripheral blood were collected from each donor into EDTA-treated Vacutainer tubes. Ficoll-Paque density-gradient centrifugation was used to isolate PBMCs, with at least 6.5 million per sample. Trizol reagent was used to extract total RNA from PBMCs, with at least 5 micrograms per sample. Naive CD45RAhigh/CD27high T cell percentages were measured by flow cytometry on a PBMC aliquot from every donor. The library relied on 5' RACE. Sequencing was carried out with an Illumina HiSeq 2500. A second PCR of roughly 6 to 11 cycles was performed with a sample-barcoded 5' primer and a J-beta primer mix. Each TCR beta cDNA molecule received a unique molecular identifier from a template-switch 5' adaptor carrying 12 random nucleotides. Each sample yielded at least 3 million CDR3-containing paired-end reads. First-strand cDNA was synthesized from all RNA with the Mint cDNA synthesis kit, primed by a TRBC-specific oligonucleotide. Following uracil-DNA glycosylase treatment, a first 18-cycle PCR with universal primers M1SS and BC2_uni_R was performed on all cDNA. The original pipeline was this. Each sample was normalized by randomly selecting 1 million high-quality reads, each carrying a distinct molecular identifier. Reads with shared molecular identifiers were discarded instead of being binned into consensus sequences. MiTCR, set to a Q25 quality threshold and the strictest error-elimination algorithm, was used for CDR3 identification, clonotype clustering and error correction. Lower-bound total TCR beta diversity was estimated with a nonparametric unseen species model using Euler transformation. TCRdb applied fastp at Q25 and MiXCR to the public reads, then kept only in-frame beta chains. Each entry merges the rows of one CDR3 protein and shows their most common DNA and genes. The V and J calls reflect TCRdb's pipeline rather than the authors' work. The sample table holds hundreds of thousands of distinct CDR3 sequences, of which over 20% were seen once. Clones ranked in the top ten supply 3% to 4.5% of the sample.

This clonotype appeared a few times. Its antigen has not been determined. No quality values exist for individual bases; no much larger clone is one base distant. The V end loses 10 bases and the J end loses 4 bases, and a stretch of 12 bases separates them. Sequences ENHRY (CDR1) and SYGVKD (CDR2) are obtained from the germline V gene. Counted from cysteine to phenylalanine, this CDR3 has 12 amino acids. Of the read, only the CDR3 DNA is kept; its 36 bases are in frame from base 1. The sequence derives from a man between 65 and 85 years old in good health. Input material: blood. The rearranged chain carries TRBV10-3 and TRBJ2-3; TRBD2 is a weak D gene call, 6 bases matching. This receptor has the CDR3 CATGTGADTQYF. Here is the DNA: TGTGCCACCGGGACGGGGGCAGATACGCAGTATTTT.